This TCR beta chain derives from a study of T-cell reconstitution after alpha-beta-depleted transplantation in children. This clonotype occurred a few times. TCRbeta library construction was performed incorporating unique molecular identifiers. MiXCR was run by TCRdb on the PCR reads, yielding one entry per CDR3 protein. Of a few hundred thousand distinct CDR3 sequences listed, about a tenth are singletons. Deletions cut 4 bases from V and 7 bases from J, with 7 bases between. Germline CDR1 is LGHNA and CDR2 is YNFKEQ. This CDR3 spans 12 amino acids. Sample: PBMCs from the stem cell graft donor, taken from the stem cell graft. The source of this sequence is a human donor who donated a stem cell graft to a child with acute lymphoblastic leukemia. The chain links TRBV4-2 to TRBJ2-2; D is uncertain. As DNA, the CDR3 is TGTGCCAGCAGCCCCTCCAGCGGGGAGCTGTTTTTT. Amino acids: CASSPSSGELFF.